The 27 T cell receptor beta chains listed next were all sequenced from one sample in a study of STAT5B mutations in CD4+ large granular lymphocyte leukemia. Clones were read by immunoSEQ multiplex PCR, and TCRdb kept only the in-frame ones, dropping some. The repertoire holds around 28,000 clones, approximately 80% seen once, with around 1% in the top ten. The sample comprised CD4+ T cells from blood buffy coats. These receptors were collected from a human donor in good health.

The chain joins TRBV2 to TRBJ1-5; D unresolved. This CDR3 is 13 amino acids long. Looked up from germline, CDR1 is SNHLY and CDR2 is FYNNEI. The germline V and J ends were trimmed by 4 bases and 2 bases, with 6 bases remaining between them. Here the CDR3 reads CASSGNRNQPQHF. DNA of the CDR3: TGTGCCAGCAGTGGGAACCGCAATCAGCCCCAGCATTTT.

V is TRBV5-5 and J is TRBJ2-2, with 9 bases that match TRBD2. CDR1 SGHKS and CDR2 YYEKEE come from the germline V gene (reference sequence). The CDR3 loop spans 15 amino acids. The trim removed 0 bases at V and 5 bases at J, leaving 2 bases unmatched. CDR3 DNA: TGTGCCAGCAGCTTGGGGCTAGCGGGGACCGGGGAGCTGTTTTTT. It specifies CASSLGLAGTGELFF.

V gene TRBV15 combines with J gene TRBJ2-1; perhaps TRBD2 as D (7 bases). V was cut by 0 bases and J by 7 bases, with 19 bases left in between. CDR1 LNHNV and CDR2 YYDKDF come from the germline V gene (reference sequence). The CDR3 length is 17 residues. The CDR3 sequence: CATSRDLGAGRANEQFF. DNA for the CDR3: TGTGCCACCAGCAGAGATTTGGGGGCGGGGAGGGCTAATGAGCAGTTCTTC.

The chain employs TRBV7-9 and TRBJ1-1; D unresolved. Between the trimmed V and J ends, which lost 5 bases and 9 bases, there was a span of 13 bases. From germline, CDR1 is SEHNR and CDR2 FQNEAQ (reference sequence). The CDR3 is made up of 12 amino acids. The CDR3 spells CASSPTGGKAFF. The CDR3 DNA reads TGTGCCAGCAGCCCCACGGGCGGGAAAGCTTTCTTT.

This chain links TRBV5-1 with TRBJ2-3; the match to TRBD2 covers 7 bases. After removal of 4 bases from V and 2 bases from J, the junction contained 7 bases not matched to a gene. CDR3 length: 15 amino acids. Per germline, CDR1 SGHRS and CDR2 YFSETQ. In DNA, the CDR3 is TGCGCCAGCAGCCCTAGCGGATACAACACAGATACGCAGTATTTT. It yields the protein CASSPSGYNTDTQYF.

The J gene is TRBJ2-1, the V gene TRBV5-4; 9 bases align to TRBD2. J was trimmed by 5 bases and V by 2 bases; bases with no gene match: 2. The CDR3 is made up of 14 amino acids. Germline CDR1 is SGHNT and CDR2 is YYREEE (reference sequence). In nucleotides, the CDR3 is TGTGCCAGCAGCTTCCCTAGCGGGGACAATGAGCAGTTCTTC. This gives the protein CASSFPSGDNEQFF.

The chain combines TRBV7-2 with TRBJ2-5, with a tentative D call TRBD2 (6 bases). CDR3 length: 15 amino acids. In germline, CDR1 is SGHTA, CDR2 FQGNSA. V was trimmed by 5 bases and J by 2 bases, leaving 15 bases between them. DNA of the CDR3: TGTGCCAGCAGCCTCCAGAGGGGAGGACAAGAGACCCAGTACTTC. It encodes CASSLQRGGQETQYF.

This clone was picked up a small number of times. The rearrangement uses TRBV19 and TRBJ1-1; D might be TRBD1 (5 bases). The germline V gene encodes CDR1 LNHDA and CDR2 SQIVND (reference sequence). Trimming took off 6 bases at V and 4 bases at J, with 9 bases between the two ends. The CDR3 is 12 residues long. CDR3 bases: TGTGCCAGTAGCGGGGGTCCCACTGAAGCTTTCTTT. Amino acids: CASSGGPTEAFF.

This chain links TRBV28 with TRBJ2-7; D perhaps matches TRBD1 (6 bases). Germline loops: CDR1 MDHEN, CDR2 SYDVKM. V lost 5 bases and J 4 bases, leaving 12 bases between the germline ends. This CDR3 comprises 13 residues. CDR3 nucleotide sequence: TGTGCCAGCAGTCTTACAGGGAAATACGAGCAGTACGTC. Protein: CASSLTGKYEQYV.

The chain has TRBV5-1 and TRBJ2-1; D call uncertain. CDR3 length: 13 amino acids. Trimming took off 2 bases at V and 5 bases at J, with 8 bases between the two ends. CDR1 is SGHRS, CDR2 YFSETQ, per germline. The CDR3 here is CASSFLTDNEQFF. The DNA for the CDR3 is TGCGCCAGCAGCTTCCTAACCGACAATGAGCAGTTCTTC.

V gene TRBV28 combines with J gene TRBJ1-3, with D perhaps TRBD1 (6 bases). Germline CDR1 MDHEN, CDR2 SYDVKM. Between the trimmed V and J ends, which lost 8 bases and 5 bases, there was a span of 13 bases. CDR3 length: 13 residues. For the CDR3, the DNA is TGTGCCAGCTTACAGGGTGATAGAAACACCATATATTTT. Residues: CASLQGDRNTIYF.

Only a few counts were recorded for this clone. Here the CDR3 reads CASSFENQGYGYTF. The CDR3 DNA follows: TGTGCCAGCAGTTTTGAGAACCAAGGCTATGGCTACACCTTC. V and J are TRBV28 and TRBJ1-2, with D unclear. This CDR3 spans 14 amino acids. The V gene lost 3 bases and the J gene lost 4 bases, with 12 bases spanning the gap. CDR1 MDHEN and CDR2 SYDVKM come from the germline V gene.

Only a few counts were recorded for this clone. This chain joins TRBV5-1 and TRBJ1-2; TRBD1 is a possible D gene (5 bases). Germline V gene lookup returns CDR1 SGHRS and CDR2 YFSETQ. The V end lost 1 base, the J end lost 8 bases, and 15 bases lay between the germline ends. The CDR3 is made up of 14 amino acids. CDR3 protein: CASSLLGDLGGYTF. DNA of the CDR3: TGCGCCAGCAGCTTGTTAGGGGACCTAGGCGGCTACACCTTC.

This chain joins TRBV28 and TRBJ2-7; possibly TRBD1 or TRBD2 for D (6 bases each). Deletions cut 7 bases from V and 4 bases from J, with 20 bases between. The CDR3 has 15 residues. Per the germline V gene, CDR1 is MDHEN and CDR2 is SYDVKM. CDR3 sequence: CASISPGAEKYEQYF. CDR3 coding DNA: TGTGCCAGCATATCCCCGGGGGCGGAAAAATACGAGCAGTACTTC.

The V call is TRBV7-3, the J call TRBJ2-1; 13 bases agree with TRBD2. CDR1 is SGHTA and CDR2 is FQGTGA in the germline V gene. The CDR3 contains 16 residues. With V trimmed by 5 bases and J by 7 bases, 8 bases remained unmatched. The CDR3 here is CASSPWGLAGRNEQFF. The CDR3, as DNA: TGTGCCAGCAGCCCCTGGGGACTAGCGGGGAGGAATGAGCAGTTCTTC.

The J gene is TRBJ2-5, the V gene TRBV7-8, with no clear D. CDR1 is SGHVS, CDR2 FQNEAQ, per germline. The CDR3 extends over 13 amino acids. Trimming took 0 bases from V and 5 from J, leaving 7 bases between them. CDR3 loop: CASSLAQWETQYF. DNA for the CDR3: TGTGCCAGCAGCTTAGCGCAGTGGGAGACCCAGTACTTC.

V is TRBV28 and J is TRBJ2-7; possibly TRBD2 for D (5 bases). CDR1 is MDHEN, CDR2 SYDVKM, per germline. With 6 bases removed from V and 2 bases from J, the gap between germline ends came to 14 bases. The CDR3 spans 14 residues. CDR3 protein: CASRTPGVPYEQYF. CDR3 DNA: TGTGCCAGCAGAACTCCCGGGGTGCCCTACGAGCAGTACTTC. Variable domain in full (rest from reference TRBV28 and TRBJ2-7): DVKVTQSSRYLVKRTGEKVFLECVQDMDHENMFWYRQDPGLGLRLIYFSYDVKMKEKGDIPEGYSVSREKKERFSLILESASTNQTSMYLCASRTPGVPYEQYFGPGTRLTVT.

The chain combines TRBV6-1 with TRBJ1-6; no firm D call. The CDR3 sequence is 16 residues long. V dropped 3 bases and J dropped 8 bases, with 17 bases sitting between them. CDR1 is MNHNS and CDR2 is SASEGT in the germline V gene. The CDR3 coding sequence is TGTGCCAGCAGTGAGTACACCCCCAGATGGGATTCACCCCTCCACTTT. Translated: CASSEYTPRWDSPLHF.

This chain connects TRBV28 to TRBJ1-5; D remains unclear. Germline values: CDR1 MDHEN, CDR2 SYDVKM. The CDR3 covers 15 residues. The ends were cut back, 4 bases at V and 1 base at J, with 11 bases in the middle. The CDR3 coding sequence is TGTGCCAGCAGTTCGGTTCTGGGGAGCAATCAGCCCCAGCATTTT. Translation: CASSSVLGSNQPQHF.

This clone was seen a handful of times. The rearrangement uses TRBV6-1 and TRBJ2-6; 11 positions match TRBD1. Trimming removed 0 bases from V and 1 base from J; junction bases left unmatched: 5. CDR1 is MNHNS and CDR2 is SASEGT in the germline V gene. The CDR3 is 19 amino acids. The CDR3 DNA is TGTGCCAGCAGTGAAGCCCTGGGACAGGGGGGGTCTGGGGCCAACGTCCTGACTTTC. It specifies CASSEALGQGGSGANVLTF.

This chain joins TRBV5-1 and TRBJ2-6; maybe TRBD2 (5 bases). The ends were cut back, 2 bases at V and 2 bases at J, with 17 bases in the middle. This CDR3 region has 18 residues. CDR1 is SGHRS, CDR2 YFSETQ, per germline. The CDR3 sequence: CASSFLLESSAGANVLTF. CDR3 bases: TGCGCCAGCAGCTTCCTACTAGAGTCGTCCGCTGGGGCCAACGTCCTGACTTTC.

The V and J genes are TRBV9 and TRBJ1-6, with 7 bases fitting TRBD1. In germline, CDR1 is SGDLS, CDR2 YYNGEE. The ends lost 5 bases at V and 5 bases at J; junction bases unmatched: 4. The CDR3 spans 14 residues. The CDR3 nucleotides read TGTGCCAGCAGTGAGGGACAGAATAATTCACCCCTCCACTTT. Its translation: CASSEGQNNSPLHF.

The CDR3, as DNA: TGTGCCAGCAGCTTAGCTCGGGATGGTGAGCAGTTCTTC. This encodes CASSLARDGEQFF. The chain employs TRBV11-2 and TRBJ2-1, with D perhaps matching TRBD2 (5 bases). CDR1 and CDR2 from the germline V gene are SGHAT and FQNNGV. Between the trimmed V and J ends, which lost 1 base and 9 bases, there was a span of 10 bases. The CDR3 sequence is 13 residues long.

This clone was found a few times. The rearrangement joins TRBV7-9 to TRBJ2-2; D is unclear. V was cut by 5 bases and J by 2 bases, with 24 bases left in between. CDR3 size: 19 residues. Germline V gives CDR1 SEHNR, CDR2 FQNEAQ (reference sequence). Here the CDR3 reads CASSIGRTQIRENTGELFF. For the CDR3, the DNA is TGTGCCAGCAGCATTGGACGGACGCAGATTAGGGAAAACACCGGGGAGCTGTTTTTT.

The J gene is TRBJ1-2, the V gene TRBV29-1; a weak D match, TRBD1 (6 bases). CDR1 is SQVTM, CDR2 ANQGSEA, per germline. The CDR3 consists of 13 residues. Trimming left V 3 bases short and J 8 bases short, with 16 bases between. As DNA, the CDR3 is TGCAGCGTTGAGTTGGGTGGACAGAGGGGCTACACCTTC. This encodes CSVELGGQRGYTF.

As DNA, the CDR3 is TGTGCCAGCAGCTTAGCAGGGACTAGCGGGAGCTATGAGCAGTTCTTC. Its protein product is CASSLAGTSGSYEQFF. V usage is TRBV11-1 and J usage is TRBJ2-1; 14 bases are a match to TRBD2. V was pared by 0 bases and J by 8 bases, with 3 bases of the junction left unmatched. The CDR3 covers 16 residues. CDR1 is SGHAT and CDR2 is FQDESV in the germline V gene (reference sequence).

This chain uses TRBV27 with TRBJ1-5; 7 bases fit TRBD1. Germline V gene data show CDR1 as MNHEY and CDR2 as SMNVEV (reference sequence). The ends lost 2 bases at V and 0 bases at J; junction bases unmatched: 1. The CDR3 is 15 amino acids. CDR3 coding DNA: TGTGCCAGCAGTTTAGGGACAGATAGCAATCAGCCCCAGCATTTT. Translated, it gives CASSLGTDSNQPQHF.